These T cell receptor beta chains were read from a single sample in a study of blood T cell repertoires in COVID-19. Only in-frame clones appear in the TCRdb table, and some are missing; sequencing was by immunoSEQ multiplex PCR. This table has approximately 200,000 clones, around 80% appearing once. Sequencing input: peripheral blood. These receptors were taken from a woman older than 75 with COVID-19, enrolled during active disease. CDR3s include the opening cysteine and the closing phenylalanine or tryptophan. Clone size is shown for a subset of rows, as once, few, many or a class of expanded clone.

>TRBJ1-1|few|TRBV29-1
CSVVKNTEAFF
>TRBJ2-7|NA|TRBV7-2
CASSLKRGGAYEQYF
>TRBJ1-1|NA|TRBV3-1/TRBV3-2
CASSSRDRGTEAFF
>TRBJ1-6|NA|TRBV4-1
CASSSRTETYNSPLHF
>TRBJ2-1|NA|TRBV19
CASSLREGNEQFF
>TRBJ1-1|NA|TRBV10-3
CAINPGPLNTEAFF
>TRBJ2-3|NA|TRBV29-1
CSVEQAGGPDTQYF
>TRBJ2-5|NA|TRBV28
CASSLWGSGSGETQYF
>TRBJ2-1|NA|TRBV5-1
CASSLQPHEGYNEQFF
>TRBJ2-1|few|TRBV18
CASSPGLEINEQFF
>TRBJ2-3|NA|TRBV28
CASSLAGTDTQYF
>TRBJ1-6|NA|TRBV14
CASSQASGMTPLHF
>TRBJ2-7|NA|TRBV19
CASRPQGPAYEQYF
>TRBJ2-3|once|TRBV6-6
CASSLRGRNTDTQYF
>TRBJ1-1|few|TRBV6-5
CASSMTGVLQAFF
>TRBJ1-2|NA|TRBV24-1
CATSDDRDRVVGYTF
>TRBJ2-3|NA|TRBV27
CASSLWAGANTQYF
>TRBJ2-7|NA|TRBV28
CASSSSLFHRGSLGGQYF
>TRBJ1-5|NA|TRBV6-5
CASSWATDQPQHF
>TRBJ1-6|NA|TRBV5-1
CASSDQVGTREYSPLHF
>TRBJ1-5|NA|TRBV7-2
CASSSEGGSNQPQHF
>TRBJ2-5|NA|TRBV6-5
CASRTSGEGTETQYF
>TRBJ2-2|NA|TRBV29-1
CSVGHRGPPGELFF
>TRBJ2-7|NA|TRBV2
CASLTGTYEQYF
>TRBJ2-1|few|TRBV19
CASSIGWGAYNEQFF
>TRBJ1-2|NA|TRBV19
CASSIPFVSSYGYTF
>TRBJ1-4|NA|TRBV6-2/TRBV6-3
CASSKRTGGKEKLFF
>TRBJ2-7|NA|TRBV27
CASSLAGAGYEQYF
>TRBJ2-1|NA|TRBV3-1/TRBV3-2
CASSQPRTGEQFF
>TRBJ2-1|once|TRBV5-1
CASSRDSGEQFF
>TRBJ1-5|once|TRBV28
CASSLTQINQPQHF
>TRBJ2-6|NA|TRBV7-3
CASSLGSSGANVLTF
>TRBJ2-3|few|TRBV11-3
CASSLEHGGSVNTQYF
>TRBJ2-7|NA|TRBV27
CASSLSLGLAGEQYF
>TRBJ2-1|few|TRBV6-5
CASSPSVGGEQFF
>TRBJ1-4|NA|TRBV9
CASSVGGQPNEKLFF
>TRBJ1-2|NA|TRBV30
CAWSVRGARNGYTF
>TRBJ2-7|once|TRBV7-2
CASSLDSSGSYEQYF
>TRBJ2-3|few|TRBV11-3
CASSLGGDTQYF
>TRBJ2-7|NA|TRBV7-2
CASSLRLREHYSYEQYF
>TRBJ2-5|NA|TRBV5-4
CASSLPGSQETQYF
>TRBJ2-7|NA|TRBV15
CATSRGRTGGEEQYF
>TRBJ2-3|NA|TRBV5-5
CASSLRLGGTDTQYF
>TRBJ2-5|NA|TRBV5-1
CASRPGLAGGSQETQYF
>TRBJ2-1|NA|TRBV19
CASSPREVRDEQFF
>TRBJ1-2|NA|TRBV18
CASSPVPPGQGANRF
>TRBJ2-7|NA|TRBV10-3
CAISGSTSGTGEQYF